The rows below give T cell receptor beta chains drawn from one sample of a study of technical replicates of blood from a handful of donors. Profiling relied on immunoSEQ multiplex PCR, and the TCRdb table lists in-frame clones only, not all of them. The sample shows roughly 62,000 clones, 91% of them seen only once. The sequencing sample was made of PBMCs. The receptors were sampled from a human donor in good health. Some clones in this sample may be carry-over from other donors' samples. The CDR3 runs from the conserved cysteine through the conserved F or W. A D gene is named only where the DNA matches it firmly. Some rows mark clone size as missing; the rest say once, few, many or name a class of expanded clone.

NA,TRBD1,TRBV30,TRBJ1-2,TGTGCCTGGGCTCGGGACAGCTACTATGGCTACACCTTC,CAWARDSYYGYTF
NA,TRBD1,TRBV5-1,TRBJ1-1,TGCGCCAGCAGCTTTCAGGGGGGCACTGAAGCTTTCTTT,CASSFQGGTEAFF
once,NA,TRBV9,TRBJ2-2,TGTGCCAGCAGCGTAGAGACACCCACCGGGGAGCTGTTTTTT,CASSVETPTGELFF
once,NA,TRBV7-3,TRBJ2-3,TGTGCCAGCAGCGAGAGTAGAGATACGCAGTATTTT,CASSESRDTQYF
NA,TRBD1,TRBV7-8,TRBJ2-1,TGTGCCAGTACCCAGCAGGGGGTAGGGGTTACAAATGAGCAGTTCTTC,CASTQQGVGVTNEQFF
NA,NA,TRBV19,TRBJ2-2,TGTGCCAGTAGTTCCAGGGGGGCGGACACCGGGGAGCTGTTTTTT,CASSSRGADTGELFF
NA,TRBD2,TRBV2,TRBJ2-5,TGTGCCAGCAGGGGACTAGCGGGGGGTTCAGAGACCCAGTACTTC,CASRGLAGGSETQYF
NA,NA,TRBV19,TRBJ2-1,TGTGCCAGTAGTACGGCGACAGCTCTCTATGAGCAGTTCTTC,CASSTATALYEQFF
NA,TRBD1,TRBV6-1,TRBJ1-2,TGTGCCAGCAGTGAGCGAGGACAGGCAGGCTACACCTTC,CASSERGQAGYTF
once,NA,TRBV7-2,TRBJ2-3,TGTGCCAGCAGCTACCCGGGCCCCCGGGGTACGCAGTATTTT,CASSYPGPRGTQYF
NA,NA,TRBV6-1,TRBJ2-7,TGTGCCAGCAGGGACAGCTACGAGCAGTACTTC,CASRDSYEQYF
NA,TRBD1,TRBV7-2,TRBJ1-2,TGTGCCAGCAATTACCGGGACAGACTCTATGGCTACACCTTC,CASNYRDRLYGYTF
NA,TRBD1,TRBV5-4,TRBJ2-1,TGTGCCAGCAGCCTAGGACAGGGCGGGTACAATGAGCAGTTCTTC,CASSLGQGGYNEQFF
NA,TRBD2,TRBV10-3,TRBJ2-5,TGTGCCATCAGAGCGGGAATGGGGGGGGAGACCCAGTACTTC,CAIRAGMGGETQYF
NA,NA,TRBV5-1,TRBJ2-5,TGCGCCAGCAGTTCCGGACTCCGGGGTGGGGAGACCCAGTACTTC,CASSSGLRGGETQYF
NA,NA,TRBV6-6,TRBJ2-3,TGTGCCAGCAGTTACCGGGACACCACAGATACGCAGTATTTT,CASSYRDTTDTQYF
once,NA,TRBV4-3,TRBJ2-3,TGCGCCAGCAGCCAAGGATACAGGGCCCCCCCAGATACGCAGTATTTT,CASSQGYRAPPDTQYF
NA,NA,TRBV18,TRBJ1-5,TGTGCCAGCTCACCTCGGAGGGACAATCAGCCCCAGCATTTT,CASSPRRDNQPQHF
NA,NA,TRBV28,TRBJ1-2,TGTGCCAGCAGTACCTACAGGATCTACGGTGGTGGCTACACCTTC,CASSTYRIYGGGYTF
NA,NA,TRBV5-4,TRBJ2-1,TGTGCCAGCAGTCCTACGGTGAGCTCCTACAATGAGCAGTTCTTC,CASSPTVSSYNEQFF
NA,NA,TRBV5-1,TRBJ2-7,TGCGCCAGCAGCTTGGACTCAGGGCTTAACGAGCAGTACTTC,CASSLDSGLNEQYF
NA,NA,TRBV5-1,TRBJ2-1,TGCGCCAGCAGCTTGGCCTTTCTGGTATCGGGGAGCAATGAGCAGTTCTTC,CASSLAFLVSGSNEQFF
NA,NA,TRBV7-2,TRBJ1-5,TGTGCCAGCAGCTTCGGGACTTCCATGACCCAGCATTTT,CASSFGTSMTQHF
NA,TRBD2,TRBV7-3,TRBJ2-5,TGTGCCAGCAGCTTAACCCCTAGCGGGGGCATCCAAGAGACCCAGTACTTC,CASSLTPSGGIQETQYF
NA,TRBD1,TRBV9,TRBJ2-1,TGTGCCAGCAGCACATGGACCGGGACAGCTAATAATGAGCAGTTCTTC,CASSTWTGTANNEQFF
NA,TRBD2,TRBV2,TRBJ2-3,TGTGCCAGCAGTGAATGGAGCGGGGGGACGTATACGCAGTATTTT,CASSEWSGGTYTQYF
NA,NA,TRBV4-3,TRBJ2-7,TGCGCCAGCAGCCAAGAACTAGTCCCGACCTACGAGCAGTACTTC,CASSQELVPTYEQYF
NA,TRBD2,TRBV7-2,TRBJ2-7,TGTGCCAGCAGCTTTAGCGGGAGAGACGAGCAGTACTTC,CASSFSGRDEQYF
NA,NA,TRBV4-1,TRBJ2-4,TGCGCCAGCAGCCACCTCGGGGGTGTCGCCAAAAACATTCAGTACTTC,CASSHLGGVAKNIQYF